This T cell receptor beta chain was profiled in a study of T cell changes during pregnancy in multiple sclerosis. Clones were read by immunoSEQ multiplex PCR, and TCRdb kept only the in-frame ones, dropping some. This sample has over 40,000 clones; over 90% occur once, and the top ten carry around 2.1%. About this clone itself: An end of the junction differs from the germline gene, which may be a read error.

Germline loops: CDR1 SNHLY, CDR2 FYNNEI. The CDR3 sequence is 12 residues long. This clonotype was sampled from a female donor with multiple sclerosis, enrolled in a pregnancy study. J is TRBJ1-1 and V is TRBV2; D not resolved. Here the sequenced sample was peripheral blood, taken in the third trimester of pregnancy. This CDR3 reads CASSESRTAAFF. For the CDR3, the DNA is TGTGCCAGCAGTGAAAGTCGGACTGCAGCTTTCTTT. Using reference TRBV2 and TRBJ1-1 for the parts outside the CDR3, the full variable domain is EPEVTQTPSHQVTQMGQEVILRCVPISNHLYFYWYRQILGQKVEFLVSFYNNEISEKSEIFDDQFSVERPDGSNFTLKIRSTKLEDSAMYFCASSESRTAAFFGQGTRLTVV.